These 32 T cell receptor beta chains were all obtained from the same sample, sequenced in a study of blood T cell repertoires in COVID-19. Profiled with immunoSEQ multiplex PCR; TCRdb holds only in-frame clones, not every one. The sample shows about 320,000 clones, approximately 89% of them seen only once. The sample taken for sequencing was PBMCs or T cells enriched from blood (not recorded which). These receptors all stem from a man aged 25 to 45 who had recovered from COVID-19.

The chain joins TRBV7-9 to TRBJ2-5, with D uncertain. The CDR3 is made up of 13 amino acids. Germline assignment: CDR1 SEHNR and CDR2 FQNEAQ (reference sequence). The V end lost 1 base, the J end lost 5 bases, and 8 bases lay between the germline ends. The CDR3 DNA sequence: TGTGCCAGCAGCTTAGTGGGCCGGGAGACCCAGTACTTC. Amino acid sequence: CASSLVGRETQYF.

The chain links TRBV15 to TRBJ2-5, with a weak D call TRBD1 (5 bases). The V end was cut by 0 bases, the J end by 5 bases, with 13 bases between. Germline V gene lookup returns CDR1 LNHNV and CDR2 YYDKDF (reference sequence). CDR3 length equals 15 residues. The CDR3 is CATSRDGRARETQYF. For the CDR3, the DNA is TGTGCCACCAGCAGAGACGGCAGGGCGAGGGAGACCCAGTACTTC.

The rearrangement joins TRBV9 to TRBJ1-1; D not resolved. Germline V CDR1 and CDR2: SGDLS, YYNGEE. There are 16 residues in the CDR3. Deletions cut 1 base from V and 1 base from J, with 14 bases between. CDR3 loop: CASSVTPFGGNTEAFF. The CDR3 coding sequence is TGTGCCAGCAGCGTAACCCCGTTTGGCGGGAACACTGAAGCTTTCTTT.

The V call is TRBV5-6, the J call TRBJ2-7, with 10 nucleotides matching TRBD2. V shed 4 bases and J 1 base; nucleotides not matched to a gene: 5. The CDR3 is 15 residues long. CDR1 and CDR2 from the germline V gene are SGHDT and YYEEEE. As DNA, the CDR3 is TGTGCCAGCAGCAAAGGACTAGCGGTGTCCTACGAGCAGTACTTC. Residues: CASSKGLAVSYEQYF.

The chain carries TRBV5-8 and TRBJ1-5; D gene ambiguous. Germline CDR1 and CDR2: SGHTS and YDEGEE. V lost 0 bases and J lost 0, with 7 bases in between. The length of the CDR3 is 15 residues. The DNA for the CDR3 is TGTGCCAGCAGCTTGGCGGTCCTTAGCAATCAGCCCCAGCATTTT. Its translation is CASSLAVLSNQPQHF. The full variable domain, completed using reference TRBV5-8 and TRBJ1-5, is EAGVTQSPTHLIKTRGQQATLRCSPISGHTSVYWYQQALGLGLQFLLWYDEGEERNRGNFPPRFSGRQFPNYSSELNVNALELEDSALYLCASSLAVLSNQPQHFGDGTRLSIL.

The chain has TRBV19 and TRBJ1-1; maybe TRBD1 (5 bases). Trimming shortened V by 6 bases and J by 5 bases, and 16 bases separated the two germline ends. Germline V lookup: CDR1 LNHDA, CDR2 SQIVND (reference sequence). The CDR3 covers 14 residues. The chain's CDR3 is CASRYQGGGTEAFF. For the CDR3, the DNA is TGTGCCAGTAGGTACCAGGGCGGTGGGACTGAAGCTTTCTTT.

The chain uses TRBV4-1 and TRBJ2-5, with 8 bases matching TRBD2. The CDR3 length is 20 residues. Germline trimming cut 1 base from V and 7 bases from J; bases unmatched to any gene: 23. Germline CDR1 MGHRA, CDR2 YSYEKL. The CDR3 DNA follows: TGCGCCAGCAGCCAAGTTTCTGGCGGGGGGTTTGTCTCGGAGCTGGCGACCCAGTACTTC. Its protein is CASSQVSGGGFVSELATQYF.

The chain is built from TRBV10-1 and TRBJ1-4, with 7 bases that match TRBD1. Germline lookup yields CDR1 WNHNN and CDR2 SYGVQD (reference sequence). V gave up 4 bases and J gave up 4 bases; unmatched junction bases: 12. CDR3 length: 17 amino acids. CDR3 nucleotides: TGCGCCAGCAGTGGCCGAGGAGGGGGCAAAGGTAATGAAAAACTGTTTTTT. It specifies CASSGRGGGKGNEKLFF.

The genes are TRBV7-9 and TRBJ2-3; 9 nucleotides match TRBD2. V trimming: 3 bases; J trimming: 4 bases; junction bases outside the gene matches: 5. The CDR3 spans 15 residues. CDR1 and CDR2 (germline): SEHNR, FQNEAQ (reference sequence). In DNA form, the CDR3 reads TGTGCCAGCAGCTTCGGAAGCGGGGGGCCAGATACGCAGTATTTT. Translation gives CASSFGSGGPDTQYF.

This clone was counted between two and nine times. The chain links TRBV28 to TRBJ1-5; 7 bases fit TRBD1. The germline CDR1 and CDR2 sequences are MDHEN and SYDVKM. The CDR3 is made up of 13 amino acids. Losses at the gene ends were 10 bases for V and 4 bases for J; bases not matched to a gene: 7. The CDR3 DNA reads TGTGCCACCACGACAGGGCGGAATCAGCCCCAGCATTTT. This codes for CATTTGRNQPQHF.

The V call is TRBV5-4, the J call TRBJ1-6; 7 positions match TRBD1. Trimming at V came to 5 bases and at J to 7 bases, leaving 12 bases not matched to a gene. The CDR3 is 16 amino acids. CDR1 and CDR2 from the germline V gene are SGHNT and YYREEE (reference sequence). Written as DNA, the CDR3 is TGTGCCAGCAGACCGAAGCCCGGGACAGCAAATTCACCCCTCCACTTT. Residues: CASRPKPGTANSPLHF.

This chain connects TRBV29-1 to TRBJ2-5, with D perhaps matching TRBD2 (7 bases). The V end lost 5 bases, the J end lost 4 bases, and 11 bases lay between the germline ends. This CDR3 contains 12 residues. From germline, CDR1 is SQVTM and CDR2 ANQGSEA. The chain's CDR3 is CSVRGGGETQYF. DNA for the CDR3: TGCAGCGTTAGGGGGGGTGGAGAGACCCAGTACTTC.

V and J are TRBV5-1 and TRBJ2-2; D is perhaps TRBD1 (6 bases). CDR1 is SGHRS and CDR2 is YFSETQ in the germline V gene. Trimming took off 7 bases at V and 5 bases at J, with 15 bases between the two ends. The CDR3 is made up of 14 amino acids. The CDR3 DNA follows: TGCGCCAGCGGCCGGGACACGGGGACCGGGGAGCTGTTTTTT. Protein sequence: CASGRDTGTGELFF.

The V gene is TRBV2, the J gene TRBJ2-3, with 8 bases identical to TRBD2. Per the germline V gene, CDR1 is SNHLY and CDR2 is FYNNEI. This CDR3 comprises 15 residues. J gave up 0 bases and V 6 bases, and 5 bases lay outside the gene matches. CDR3 bases: TGTGCCAGCAGAGGGACTAGAGCTAGCACAGATACGCAGTATTTT. This encodes CASRGTRASTDTQYF.

This chain uses TRBV6-5 with TRBJ1-2; possibly TRBD1 for D (6 bases). The germline V gene encodes CDR1 MNHEY and CDR2 SVGAGI. With 0 bases removed from V and 6 bases from J, the gap between germline ends came to 14 bases. The CDR3 has 15 residues. Here the CDR3 DNA reads TGTGCCAGCAGTTACTCGATTGGAGGGGGGGATGGCTACACCTTC. As protein: CASSYSIGGGDGYTF.

In this sample, this clone turned up once. This chain joins TRBV18 and TRBJ2-3, with a weak D call TRBD1 (5 bases). This CDR3 is built from 14 residues. Trimming cost V 2 bases and J 0 bases, with 6 bases left between them. The germline gives CDR1 KGHSH, CDR2 LQKENI. The CDR3 nucleotides are TGTGCCAGCTCACCAGGGGCTAGCACAGATACGCAGTATTTT. This gives the protein CASSPGASTDTQYF.

This sequence joins TRBV3-1 (or the pseudogene TRBV3-2) and TRBJ1-4; D unclear. Germline values: CDR1 LGHDT, CDR2 YNNKEL (reference sequence). V lost 5 bases, J lost 3 bases, and 10 bases lay in between. The CDR3 has 14 residues. DNA for the CDR3: TGTGCCAGCAGCGCTACAGCCTCTAATGAAAAACTGTTTTTT. Translating it yields CASSATASNEKLFF.

In nucleotides, the CDR3 is TGTGCCAGCAGCGTAGCTCCTACAGGGAGGGGGGAGACCCAGTACTTC. Its protein product is CASSVAPTGRGETQYF. V gene TRBV9 combines with J gene TRBJ2-5; possibly TRBD2 for D (7 bases). The CDR3 consists of 16 residues. V was clipped by 0 bases and J by 5 bases, with 17 bases between them. CDR1 is SGDLS, CDR2 YYNGEE, per germline.

The chain couples TRBV5-5 to TRBJ2-7, with D perhaps matching TRBD1 (6 bases). The V and J ends lost 4 bases and 7 bases respectively, with 27 bases between them. The CDR3 runs to 17 residues. Looked up from germline, CDR1 is SGHKS and CDR2 is YYEKEE (reference sequence). The CDR3 region is CASSRSPLPTGSREQYF. The CDR3 coding sequence is TGTGCCAGCAGCCGATCTCCCTTACCTACAGGGTCTCGGGAGCAGTACTTC.

The rearrangement uses TRBV6-4 and TRBJ1-6, with TRBD1 matching over 8 bases. This CDR3 has 13 amino acids. Trimming at V came to 10 bases and at J to 7 bases, leaving 6 bases not matched to a gene. Germline loops: CDR1 MRHNA, CDR2 SNTAGT. Here the CDR3 reads CATSDRENSPLHF. The CDR3 DNA sequence: TGTGCCACATCGGACAGGGAGAATTCACCCCTCCACTTT.

This chain uses TRBV29-1 with TRBJ2-4; D perhaps matches TRBD2 (5 bases). Germline lookup yields CDR1 SQVTM and CDR2 ANQGSEA. The CDR3 has 14 amino acids. The V end lost 5 bases, the J end lost 4 bases, and 15 bases lay between the germline ends. The CDR3 DNA follows: TGCAGCGTTCTTAAACCCGGGATTAAAAACATTCAGTACTTC. Translated: CSVLKPGIKNIQYF.

The genes are TRBV18 and TRBJ1-1; D gene unclear. The ends were cut back, 1 base at V and 7 bases at J, with 10 bases in the middle. The CDR3 has 13 residues. Germline loops: CDR1 KGHSH, CDR2 LQKENI. The CDR3: CASSPRIGDEAFF. The CDR3 DNA reads TGTGCCAGCTCACCACGTATCGGGGATGAAGCTTTCTTT.

This clone was seen more than once but under ten times. The chain combines TRBV7-9 with TRBJ2-1, with 7 bases that match TRBD1. Germline V gene data show CDR1 as SEHNR and CDR2 as FQNEAQ (reference sequence). The V and J ends lost 4 bases and 3 bases, in that order; junction bases with no gene match: 6. The CDR3 is made up of 15 amino acids. Written as DNA, the CDR3 is TGTGCCAGCAGCTCTCGGGACAGCTACTACAATGAGCAGTTCTTC. This gives the protein CASSSRDSYYNEQFF.

The chain couples TRBV4-2 to TRBJ2-7; TRBD2 aligns across 7 bases. Per germline, CDR1 LGHNA and CDR2 YNFKEQ. V was pared by 0 bases and J by 2 bases, with 7 bases of the junction left unmatched. This CDR3 has 16 residues. CDR3 sequence: CASSQERPGTTYEQYF. CDR3 nucleotides: TGTGCCAGCAGCCAAGAGAGGCCGGGGACTACCTACGAGCAGTACTTC.

V is TRBV3-1 (or the pseudogene TRBV3-2) and J is TRBJ1-2, with 7 bases identical to TRBD1. Germline V gene lookup returns CDR1 LGHDT and CDR2 YNNKEL (reference sequence). V shed 5 bases and J 8 bases; nucleotides not matched to a gene: 11. The CDR3 has 14 residues. CDR3 sequence reads: CASSNTRGREGYTF. CDR3 DNA sequence: TGTGCCAGCAGCAATACCAGGGGGAGAGAGGGCTACACCTTC.

This clone was found once. The V gene is TRBV11-2, the J gene TRBJ2-5; TRBD1 matches 8 bases. The CDR3 is 14 amino acids. CDR1 is SGHAT, CDR2 FQNNGV, per germline. J lost 1 base, V lost 5 bases, and 3 bases had no gene match. The CDR3 spells CASSRTGPQETQYF. In DNA form, the CDR3 reads TGTGCCAGCAGCCGGACAGGGCCCCAAGAGACCCAGTACTTC.

This clone was counted once. The V call is TRBV19, the J call TRBJ1-4; no firm D call. The CDR3 loop spans 13 amino acids. The V end lost 7 bases, the J end lost 8 bases, and 14 bases lay between the germline ends. Germline V gene lookup returns CDR1 LNHDA and CDR2 SQIVND (reference sequence). The CDR3 is CASTSFRREKLFF. The CDR3 nucleotides read TGTGCCAGTACATCTTTTAGGAGGGAAAAACTGTTTTTT.

V usage is TRBV10-1 and J usage is TRBJ1-2; the D gene is possibly TRBD1 (6 bases). V dropped 5 bases and J dropped 2 bases, with 9 bases sitting between them. This CDR3 spans 13 amino acids. Looked up from germline, CDR1 is WNHNN and CDR2 is SYGVQD (reference sequence). CDR3 nucleotides: TGCGCCAGCAGTCCCGGACAGAACTATGGCTACACCTTC. This encodes CASSPGQNYGYTF.

The chain joins TRBV7-5 to TRBJ1-5. TRBV7-5 is reported as a pseudogene. The CDR3 has 13 amino acids. CDR3 coding DNA: TGTGTCAGAAGCGGGGGGGCCTGGGAGCCCCAGCATTTT. Residues: CVRSGGAWEPQHF.

The CDR3 sequence: CASSKSGRNTEAFF. CDR3 bases: TGCGCCAGCAGCAAGTCGGGGAGGAACACTGAAGCTTTCTTT. V usage is TRBV5-1 and J usage is TRBJ1-1; D is uncertain. The CDR3 contains 14 residues. V lost 4 bases, J lost 1 base, and 11 bases lay in between. The germline V gene encodes CDR1 SGHRS and CDR2 YFSETQ.

The genes are TRBV7-8 and TRBJ1-3, with 7 bases lining up with TRBD1. Trimming at V came to 5 bases and at J to 0 bases, leaving 7 bases not matched to a gene. Germline V lookup: CDR1 SGHVS, CDR2 FQNEAQ. The CDR3 covers 16 residues. The CDR3 reads CASSVGTASSGNTIYF. The CDR3 DNA sequence: TGTGCCAGCAGCGTAGGGACAGCCAGCTCTGGAAACACCATATATTTT.

V and J are TRBV19 and TRBJ2-2; no definite D call. The V gene's germline CDR1 is LNHDA and CDR2 SQIVND (reference sequence). This CDR3 region has 13 residues. V shed 5 bases and J shed 4 bases, with 8 bases lying between them. The CDR3 coding sequence is TGTGCCAGTAGTTCGCTATTCACCGGGGAGCTGTTTTTT. Its translation is CASSSLFTGELFF.